This TCR beta chain was obtained from a study of blood T cell repertoires in COVID-19. Study-level background: Researchers got acute and convalescent COVID-19 samples from the United States, Italy and Spain.

This CDR3 is built from 15 residues. Trimming cost V 8 bases and J 5 bases, with 19 bases left between them. In germline, CDR1 is SNHLY, CDR2 FYNNEI. This clone has only a few counts. Original data processing: Amplified reference gene primers provided the basis for estimating nucleated cell counts. Data came from immunoSEQ multiplex PCR; TCRdb stores just in-frame clones and leaves some out. V and J calls and clone size are copied from that table; D and trimming were computed from the DNA. The profile shows 150,000 to 200,000 clones, 75% to 80% of them singletons. The chain employs TRBV2 and TRBJ2-1; D might be TRBD2 (6 bases). Sequencing input: peripheral blood. The receptor was derived from an older woman with acute or convalescent COVID-19. This chain's CDR3 is CASAWRGGNNNEQFF. CDR3 in DNA: TGTGCCAGCGCATGGCGGGGTGGGAATAACAATGAGCAGTTCTTC.